This T cell receptor beta chain came from a study of T cells in Graves' hyperthyroidism and ophthalmopathy. The PBMCs were sourced from fresh peripheral blood (more than 9 ml). Researchers took RNA transcripts and amplified the TCR beta CDR3 regions from them. Using the HTBI primer set, a first-round RT-PCR was run on the TCR CDR3. In TCRdb, the multiplex PCR reads were re-called with MiXCR into one record per CDR3 protein. The table lists approximately 690,000 distinct CDR3 sequences, around 21% of them singletons. The V end was cut by 0 bases, the J end by 7 bases, with 19 bases between. The germline V gene has CDR1 LNHNV and CDR2 YYDKDF (reference sequence). This CDR3 comprises 17 residues.

This clonotype was obtained from a man younger than 40 with Graves' ophthalmopathy. The chain employs TRBV15 and TRBJ2-1; D is possibly TRBD1 or TRBD2 (5 bases each). Sequenced sample: blood. The CDR3 protein is CATSRDPPGAGENEQFF. CDR3 in DNA: TGTGCCACCAGCAGAGATCCCCCCGGGGCCGGAGAAAATGAGCAGTTCTTC.